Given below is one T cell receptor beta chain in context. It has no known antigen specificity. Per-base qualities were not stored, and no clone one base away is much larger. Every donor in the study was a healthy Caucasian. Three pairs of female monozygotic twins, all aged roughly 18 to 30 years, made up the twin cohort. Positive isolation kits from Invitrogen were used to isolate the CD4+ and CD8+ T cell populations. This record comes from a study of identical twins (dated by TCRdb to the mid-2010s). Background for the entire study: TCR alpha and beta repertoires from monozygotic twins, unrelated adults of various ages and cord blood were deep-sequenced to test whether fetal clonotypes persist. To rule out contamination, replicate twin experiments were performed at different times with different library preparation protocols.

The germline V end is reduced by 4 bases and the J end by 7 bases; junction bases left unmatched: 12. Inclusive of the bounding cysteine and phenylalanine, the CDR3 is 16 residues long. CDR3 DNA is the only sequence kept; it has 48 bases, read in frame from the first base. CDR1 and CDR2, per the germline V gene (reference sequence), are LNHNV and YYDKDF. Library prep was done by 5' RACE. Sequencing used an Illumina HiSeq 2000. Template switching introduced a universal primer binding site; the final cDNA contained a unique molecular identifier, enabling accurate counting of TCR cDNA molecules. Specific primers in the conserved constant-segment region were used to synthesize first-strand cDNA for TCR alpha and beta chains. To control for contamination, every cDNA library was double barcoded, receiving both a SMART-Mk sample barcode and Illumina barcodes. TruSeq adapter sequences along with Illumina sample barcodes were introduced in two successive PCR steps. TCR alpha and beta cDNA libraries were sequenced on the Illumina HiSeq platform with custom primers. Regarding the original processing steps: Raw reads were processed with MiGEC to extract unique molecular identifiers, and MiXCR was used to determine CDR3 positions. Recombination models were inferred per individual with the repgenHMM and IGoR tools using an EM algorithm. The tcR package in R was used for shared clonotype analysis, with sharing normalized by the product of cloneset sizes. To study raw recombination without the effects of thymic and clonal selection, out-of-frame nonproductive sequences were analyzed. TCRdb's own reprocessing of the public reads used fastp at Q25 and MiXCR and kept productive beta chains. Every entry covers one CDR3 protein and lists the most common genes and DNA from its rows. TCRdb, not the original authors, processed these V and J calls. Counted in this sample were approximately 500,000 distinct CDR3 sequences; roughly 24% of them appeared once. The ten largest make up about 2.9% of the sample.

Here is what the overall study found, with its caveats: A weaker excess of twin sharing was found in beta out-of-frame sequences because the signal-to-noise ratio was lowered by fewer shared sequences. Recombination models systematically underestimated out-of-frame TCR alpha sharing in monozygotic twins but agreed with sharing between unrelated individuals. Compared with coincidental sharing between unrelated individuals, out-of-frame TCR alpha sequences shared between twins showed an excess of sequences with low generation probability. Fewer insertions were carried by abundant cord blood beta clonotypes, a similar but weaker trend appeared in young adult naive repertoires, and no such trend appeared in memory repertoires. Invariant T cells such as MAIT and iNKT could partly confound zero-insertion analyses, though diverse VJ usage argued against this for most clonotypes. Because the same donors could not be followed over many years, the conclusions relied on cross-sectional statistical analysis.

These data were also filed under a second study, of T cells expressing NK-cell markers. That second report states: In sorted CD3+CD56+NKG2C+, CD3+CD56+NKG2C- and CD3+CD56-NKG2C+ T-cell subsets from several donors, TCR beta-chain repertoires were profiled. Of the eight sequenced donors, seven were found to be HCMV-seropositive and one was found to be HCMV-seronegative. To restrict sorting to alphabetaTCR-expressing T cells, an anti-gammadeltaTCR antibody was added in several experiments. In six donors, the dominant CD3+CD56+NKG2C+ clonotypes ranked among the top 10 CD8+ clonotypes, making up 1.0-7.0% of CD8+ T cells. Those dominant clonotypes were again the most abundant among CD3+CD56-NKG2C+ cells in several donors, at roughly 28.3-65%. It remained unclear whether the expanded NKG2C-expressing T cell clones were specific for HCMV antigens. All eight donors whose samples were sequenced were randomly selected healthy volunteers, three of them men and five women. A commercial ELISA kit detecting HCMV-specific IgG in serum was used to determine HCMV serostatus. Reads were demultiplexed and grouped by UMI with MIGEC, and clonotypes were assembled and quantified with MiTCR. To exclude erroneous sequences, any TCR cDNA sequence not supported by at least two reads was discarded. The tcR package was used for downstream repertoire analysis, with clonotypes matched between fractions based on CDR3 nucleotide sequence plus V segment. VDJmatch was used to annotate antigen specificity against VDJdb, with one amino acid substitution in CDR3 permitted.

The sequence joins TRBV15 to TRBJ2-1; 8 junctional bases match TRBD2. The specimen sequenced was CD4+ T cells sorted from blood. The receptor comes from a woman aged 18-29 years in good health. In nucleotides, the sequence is TGTGCCACCAGCAAGGACGGGAGGGCCTTAGAGAATGAGCAGTTCTTC. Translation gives CATSKDGRALENEQFF.